The 28 T cell receptor beta chains given below trace back to one sample, sequenced in a study of cytomegalovirus exposure and HLA in healthy donors. The PCR employed 60 Vbeta primers together with 13 Jbeta primers. Sequencing used immunoSEQ multiplex PCR; TCRdb keeps in-frame clones, though not all of them. The sample consists of over 35,000 clones, 50% of them appearing once. Sequencing was done on a sample of PBMCs. Every receptor here comes from a human donor in good health.

This clone has only a few counts. This sequence joins TRBV5-4 and TRBJ2-2, with TRBD1 matching over 9 bases. With V trimmed by 3 bases and J by 1 base, 4 bases remained unmatched. The germline gives CDR1 SGHNT, CDR2 YYREEE (reference sequence). The CDR3 has 16 amino acids. CDR3 DNA: TGTGCCAGCAGCTATGACAGGGGGTTGAACACCGGGGAGCTGTTTTTT. Protein: CASSYDRGLNTGELFF.

This clone was recorded only once. The chain carries TRBV4-3 and TRBJ1-6; D remains ambiguous. V lost 0 bases and J lost 4, with 19 bases in between. This CDR3 is built from 19 residues. Germline CDR1 reads LGHNA; CDR2 reads YSLEER. In nucleotides, the CDR3 is TGCGCCAGCAGCCAAGATCGGGCTGCAGGAGAGGGTTATAATTCACCCCTCCACTTT. Amino acids: CASSQDRAAGEGYNSPLHF.

V gene TRBV6-4 combines with J gene TRBJ2-3; 14 bases line up with TRBD2. Germline V gene sequence: CDR1 MRHNA, CDR2 SNTAGT. V trimming: 2 bases; J trimming: 3 bases; junction bases outside the gene matches: 4. CDR3 length equals 17 residues. CDR3 in amino acids: CASSDGTSGSGTDTQYF. CDR3 coding DNA: TGTGCCAGCAGTGACGGGACTAGCGGGAGCGGGACAGATACGCAGTATTTT.

The J gene is TRBJ2-1, the V gene TRBV7-2, with TRBD2 identical over 10 bases. This CDR3 comprises 19 residues. Losses at the gene ends were 5 bases for V and 3 bases for J; bases not matched to a gene: 16. The V gene's germline CDR1 is SGHTA and CDR2 FQGNSA. The CDR3 coding sequence is TGTGCCAGCAGCCGGAGGGAACTAGCGGGACTTACAAGCTACAATGAGCAGTTCTTC. Its translation: CASSRRELAGLTSYNEQFF. Looking up the rest from reference TRBV7-2 and TRBJ2-1 gives the full variable domain: GAGVSQSPSNKVTEKGKDVELRCDPISGHTALYWYRQSLGQGLEFLIYFQGNSAPDKSGLPSDRFSAERTGGSVSTLTIQRTQQEDSAVYLCASSRRELAGLTSYNEQFFGPGTRLTVL.

This chain uses TRBV7-9 with TRBJ1-3, with D maybe TRBD1 (5 bases). With 4 bases removed from V and 0 bases from J, the gap between germline ends came to 13 bases. The CDR3 contains 16 residues. CDR1 is SEHNR, CDR2 FQNEAQ, per germline (reference sequence). The CDR3 sequence: CASSSRAVSSGNTIYF. The CDR3 DNA follows: TGTGCCAGCAGCTCCAGGGCAGTTAGCTCTGGAAACACCATATATTTT.

The chain combines TRBV20-1 with TRBJ1-2; perhaps TRBD1 as D (6 bases). This CDR3 has 10 residues. The V gene lost 6 bases and the J gene lost 10 bases, with 12 bases spanning the gap. Per the germline V gene, CDR1 is DFQATT and CDR2 is SNEGSKA (reference sequence). The CDR3: CSAPDRYYTF. In nucleotides, the CDR3 is TGCAGTGCCCCGGACAGATACTACACCTTC.

The chain has TRBV5-5 and TRBJ2-3; D is unclear. Germline-derived CDR1 and CDR2 are SGHKS and YYEKEE (reference sequence). The CDR3 totals 12 residues. The V gene lost 2 bases and the J gene lost 4 bases, with 5 bases spanning the gap. CDR3 DNA: TGTGCCAGCAGCTTCGTTGCAGATACGCAGTATTTT. It encodes CASSFVADTQYF.

In this sample, this clone turned up once. CDR3 bases: TGTGCCAGCAGCTTTAGCGGGAGTGGAATAGATACGCAGTATTTT. Its translation is CASSFSGSGIDTQYF. This rearrangement joins TRBV7-9 to TRBJ2-3, with 9 bases aligning to TRBD2. Germline CDR1 SEHNR, CDR2 FQNEAQ (reference sequence). The CDR3 totals 15 residues. The V gene end was trimmed by 3 bases and the J gene end by 5 bases; junction bases not matched to a gene: 6.

The rearrangement links TRBV15 to TRBJ1-5, with no clear D. This CDR3 spans 14 amino acids. The V and J ends lost 6 bases and 0 bases respectively, with 9 bases between them. Germline V gene data show CDR1 as LNHNV and CDR2 as YYDKDF (reference sequence). In DNA form, the CDR3 reads TGTGCCACCAGGGCAGTTTATAGCAATCAGCCCCAGCATTTT. Amino acids: CATRAVYSNQPQHF.

This rearrangement joins TRBV10-3 to TRBJ2-5; possibly TRBD1 for D (6 bases). CDR3 length: 13 residues. The ends were cut back, 8 bases at V and 4 bases at J, with 14 bases in the middle. From germline, CDR1 is ENHRY and CDR2 SYGVKD. The CDR3 sequence is CAIGRGAGETQYF. The CDR3 DNA sequence: TGTGCCATCGGCAGGGGTGCGGGAGAGACCCAGTACTTC.

Only a few counts were recorded for this clone. CDR3 sequence: CAWSPHGGHTEAFF. DNA of the CDR3: TGTGCCTGGAGTCCTCACGGGGGGCACACTGAAGCTTTCTTT. The chain carries TRBV30 and TRBJ1-1, with D tentatively TRBD1 (6 bases). This CDR3 is built from 14 residues. The germline V gene encodes CDR1 GTSNPN and CDR2 SVGIG (reference sequence). V shed 2 bases and J shed 3 bases, with 13 bases lying between them.

V usage is TRBV15 and J usage is TRBJ1-1; D is perhaps TRBD1 (5 bases). CDR1 is LNHNV and CDR2 is YYDKDF in the germline V gene (reference sequence). The CDR3 covers 16 residues. V lost 5 bases, J lost 1 base, and 17 bases lay in between. CDR3 nucleotide sequence: TGTGCCACCAGCCCCTCCCGGGGGGACGGGAACACTGAAGCTTTCTTT. It encodes CATSPSRGDGNTEAFF.

The rearrangement uses TRBV6-5 and TRBJ2-7, with 8 bases matching TRBD1. V trimming: 6 bases; J trimming: 3 bases; junction bases outside the gene matches: 4. Germline assignment: CDR1 MNHEY and CDR2 SVGAGI. The CDR3 runs 13 residues. DNA of the CDR3: TGTGCCAGCAGCCGGGACAGGCTCTACGAGCAGTACTTC. Its translation: CASSRDRLYEQYF.

The rearrangement links TRBV7-3 to TRBJ2-1, with TRBD2 matching 9 bases. The CDR3 has 20 residues. The trim removed 0 bases at V and 6 bases at J, leaving 18 bases unmatched. Germline assignment: CDR1 SGHTA and CDR2 FQGTGA. The CDR3 sequence: CASSLTPSQTLAGERNEQFF. DNA of the CDR3: TGTGCCAGCAGCTTAACCCCATCGCAGACCTTAGCGGGAGAGCGCAATGAGCAGTTCTTC. Full variable domain (outside the CDR3, taken from reference TRBV7-3 and TRBJ2-1): GAGVSQTPSNKVTEKGKYVELRCDPISGHTALYWYRQSLGQGPEFLIYFQGTGAADDSGLPNDRFFAVRPEGSVSTLKIQRTERGDSAVYLCASSLTPSQTLAGERNEQFFGPGTRLTVL.

This sequence joins TRBV21-1 and TRBJ2-3; the table calls TRBD2, which could not be checked here. TRBV21-1 is flagged as a pseudogene. CDR3 size: 16 residues. CDR3 region: CASSKVTSGRTDTQYF. The CDR3 DNA is TGTGCCAGCAGCAAAGTGACTAGCGGTCGCACAGATACGCAGTATTTT.

This clone was found once. The CDR3 reads CATSRETSGDTDTQYF. The CDR3 DNA reads as TGTGCCACCAGCAGAGAGACTAGCGGAGACACAGATACGCAGTATTTT. The gene calls are TRBV15 and TRBJ2-3; 9 nucleotides match TRBD2. Per the germline V gene, CDR1 is LNHNV and CDR2 is YYDKDF (reference sequence). The V segment lost 0 bases and the J segment 2 bases; nucleotides outside the gene matches: 3. CDR3 length equals 16 residues.

The chain uses TRBV5-1 and TRBJ2-1; 7 positions agree with TRBD1. This CDR3 has 13 residues. Trimming cost V 5 bases and J 9 bases; bases outside gene matches: 8. The germline V gene has CDR1 SGHRS and CDR2 YFSETQ. The CDR3 DNA sequence: TGCGCCAGCAGTACCGGGACAGCGACTGAGCAGTTCTTC. This codes for CASSTGTATEQFF.

The chain joins TRBV7-9 to TRBJ2-7; D possibly corresponds to TRBD2 (6 bases). The germline gives CDR1 SEHNR, CDR2 FQNEAQ (reference sequence). CDR3 length: 14 amino acids. V lost 3 bases and J lost 0, with 9 bases in between. The CDR3 region is CASSFGGNSYEQYF. The DNA of the CDR3 is TGTGCCAGCAGCTTTGGCGGGAACTCCTACGAGCAGTACTTC.

The gene calls are TRBV18 and TRBJ2-7, with 11 nucleotides matching TRBD1. The ends lost 4 bases at V and 2 bases at J; junction bases unmatched: 4. CDR3 length: 15 residues. The germline gives CDR1 KGHSH, CDR2 LQKENI. The CDR3 DNA is TGTGCCAGCTCACAAGGGACAGGGGGGACCTACGAGCAGTACTTC. Its protein is CASSQGTGGTYEQYF.

The CDR3 protein is CASSVDSGPYNEQFF. The CDR3 coding sequence is TGTGCCAGCAGCGTAGACTCAGGGCCCTACAATGAGCAGTTCTTC. The gene calls are TRBV9 and TRBJ2-1; a possible D gene is TRBD1 (5 bases). The CDR3 length is 15 residues. Per germline, CDR1 SGDLS and CDR2 YYNGEE. V lost 0 bases and J 2 bases, leaving 9 bases between the germline ends.

This rearrangement joins TRBV11-2 to TRBJ2-5; tentatively, D is TRBD1 (6 bases). The CDR3 runs to 15 residues. Between the trimmed V and J ends, which lost 5 bases and 2 bases, there was a span of 15 bases. Germline CDR1 is SGHAT and CDR2 is FQNNGV. As DNA, the CDR3 is TGTGCCAGCAGCCCGGGGACAATTAAACAAGAGACCCAGTACTTC. Translating gives CASSPGTIKQETQYF. Filled out from reference TRBV11-2 and TRBJ2-5, the complete variable domain reads EAGVAQSPRYKIIEKRQSVAFWCNPISGHATLYWYQQILGQGPKLLIQFQNNGVVDDSQLPKDRFSAERLKGVDSTLKIQPAKLEDSAVYLCASSPGTIKQETQYFGPGTRLLVL.

The chain joins TRBV11-3 to TRBJ2-2; D is possibly TRBD1 (5 bases). Germline V CDR1 and CDR2: SGHNT, YENEEA. Trimming took off 0 bases at V and 6 bases at J, with 5 bases between the two ends. The CDR3 is made up of 13 amino acids. The CDR3 sequence: CASSLEGAGELFF. The CDR3 nucleotides are TGTGCCAGCAGCTTAGAAGGGGCCGGGGAGCTGTTTTTT.

This clone was picked up one time. The CDR3 DNA reads TGCAGCGTTGAAGATCAGGGTGGGAGGACCGGGGAGCTGTTTTTT. Encoded protein: CSVEDQGGRTGELFF. The genes are TRBV29-1 and TRBJ2-2, with D possibly TRBD2 on 6 matching bases. This CDR3 is 15 amino acids long. Germline CDR1 reads SQVTM; CDR2 reads ANQGSEA. V was trimmed by 0 bases and J by 5 bases, leaving 13 bases between them.

V and J are TRBV19 and TRBJ1-5; 7 bases agree with TRBD1. Unmatched junction bases numbered 11, after V lost 5 bases and J lost 7 bases. The CDR3 is 15 residues long. CDR1 is LNHDA, CDR2 SQIVND, per germline (reference sequence). The CDR3 DNA follows: TGTGCCAGTAGTCTACCCGCGACAGGGAGGCAGCCCCAGCATTTT. It encodes CASSLPATGRQPQHF.

This clone was seen just once. The chain joins TRBV5-6 to TRBJ1-3; a possible D gene is TRBD1 (6 bases). Per germline, CDR1 SGHDT and CDR2 YYEEEE. The V end was cut by 4 bases, the J end by 0 bases, with 20 bases between. This CDR3 spans 18 amino acids. CDR3 nucleotide sequence: TGTGCCAGCAGCGGCGGAGTCTACAGGGTGAGCTCTGGAAACACCATATATTTT. This encodes CASSGGVYRVSSGNTIYF. Full variable domain (remainder filled in from reference TRBV5-6 and TRBJ1-3): DAGVTQSPTHLIKTRGQQVTLRCSPKSGHDTVSWYQQALGQGPQFIFQYYEEEERQRGNFPDRFSGHQFPNYSSELNVNALLLGDSALYLCASSGGVYRVSSGNTIYFGEGSWLTVV.

This sequence joins TRBV6-6 and TRBJ1-1; D gene uncertain. Between the trimmed V and J ends, which lost 5 bases and 6 bases, there was a span of 13 bases. This CDR3 has 13 residues. Germline CDR1 MNHNY, CDR2 SVGAGI (reference sequence). In DNA, the CDR3 is TGTGCCAGCAGTCCCAAAGGGCGGGCTGAAGCTTTCTTT. Translated: CASSPKGRAEAFF.

The genes are TRBV14 and TRBJ2-7; D ambiguous. This CDR3 has 11 residues. Germline values: CDR1 SGHDN, CDR2 FVKESK. Between the trimmed V and J ends, which lost 1 base and 9 bases, there was a span of 7 bases. DNA of the CDR3: TGTGCCAGCAGCCAAGGATCGCGGCAGTACTTC. Its translation: CASSQGSRQYF.

In DNA, the CDR3 is TGTGCCAGCAGCTTAGGAGGGCTAGCGGTGAACACCGGGGAGCTGTTTTTT. It specifies CASSLGGLAVNTGELFF. V usage is TRBV11-3 and J usage is TRBJ2-2; 7 positions match TRBD2. The CDR3 totals 17 residues. J gave up 1 base and V 1 base, and 6 bases lay outside the gene matches. CDR1 and CDR2 from the germline V gene are SGHNT and YENEEA.